The 28 T cell receptor beta chains below come from one sample, sequenced in a study of identical twins. TCRdb reprocessed the 5' RACE reads via MiXCR and lists one record per CDR3 protein. The sample contains approximately 1.8 million distinct CDR3 sequences, 32% of which appear only once. Material: cord blood. The source is a newborn girl in good health.

This clonotype was seen a handful of times. The V and J genes are TRBV10-2 and TRBJ2-5; the D gene is possibly TRBD2 (5 bases). The CDR3 totals 16 residues. CDR1 and CDR2 from the germline V gene are WSHSY and SAAADI. The V end lost 7 bases, the J end lost 4 bases, and 22 bases lay between the germline ends. The CDR3 sequence: CASMNQPGSMLETQYF. DNA for the CDR3: TGCGCCAGCATGAATCAGCCGGGAAGTATGTTAGAGACCCAGTACTTC.

As for this clonotype: One base away lies a much larger clone, so this may be a sequencing read error. The chain couples TRBV7-9 to TRBJ2-1; unclear D gene. CDR1 and CDR2 (germline): SEHNR, FQNEAQ (reference sequence). The CDR3 has 12 amino acids. The CDR3 bases are TGTTCCAGCAGCTTAGAGTCCAATGAGCAGTTCTTC. Protein product: CSSSLESNEQFF.

A few counts support this clonotype. The J gene is TRBJ2-7, the V gene TRBV5-1; the D gene could be TRBD1 or TRBD2 (5 bases each). Germline V lookup: CDR1 SGHRS, CDR2 YFSETQ. Trimming removed 3 bases from V and 3 bases from J, with 10 bases in between. This CDR3 is 13 amino acids long. The CDR3 spells CASSSLGDYEQYF. Written as DNA, the CDR3 is TGCGCCAGCAGCTCCCTGGGGGACTACGAGCAGTACTTC.

The CDR3 spells CASRGQFSYEQYF. The CDR3 bases are TGTGCCAGCAGAGGACAGTTCTCCTACGAGCAGTACTTC. V is TRBV6-5 and J is TRBJ2-7, with a weak D call TRBD1 (6 bases). The V end was cut by 6 bases, the J end by 0 bases, with 9 bases between. The length of the CDR3 is 13 residues. From germline, CDR1 is MNHEY and CDR2 SVGAGI.

The chain links TRBV12-3 or TRBV12-4 to TRBJ2-3; 10 bases match TRBD2. The V gene end was trimmed by 3 bases and the J gene end by 0 bases; junction bases not matched to a gene: 12. This CDR3 spans 19 amino acids. CDR3 DNA sequence: TGTGCCAGCAGTTTCGGTCGCGGAGGACTAGCGGCTAGCACAGATACGCAGTATTTT. Translation: CASSFGRGGLAASTDTQYF.

The V and J genes are TRBV9 and TRBJ2-5; 7 positions match TRBD2. J lost 4 bases, V lost 1 base, and 7 bases had no gene match. CDR3 length: 15 amino acids. Germline CDR1 is SGDLS and CDR2 is YYNGEE. DNA of the CDR3: TGTGCCAGCAGCGTATCCGGACTAGGAGGAGAGACCCAGTACTTC. This encodes CASSVSGLGGETQYF.

J is TRBJ2-1 and V is TRBV6-2 or TRBV6-3; D may match TRBD1 or TRBD2 (6 bases each). The CDR3 consists of 17 residues. Trimming took 6 bases from V and 4 from J, leaving 22 bases between them. From germline, CDR1 is MNHEY and CDR2 SVGEGT. For the CDR3, the DNA is TGTGCCAGCAGAACGGGGGCTACCTCAACCATTTACAATGAGCAGTTCTTC. It yields the protein CASRTGATSTIYNEQFF.

Only a few counts were recorded for this clonotype. This clone may be a read error of a much larger clone one base away. This sequence joins TRBV18 and TRBJ2-1; unclear D gene. Per the germline V gene, CDR1 is KGHSH and CDR2 is LQKENI. The CDR3 sequence is 12 residues long. V gave up 1 base and J gave up 13 bases, with 11 bases separating them. The CDR3 DNA sequence: TGTGCCAGCTCACCACGGGAAGAGACCCAGTTCTTC. This codes for CASSPREETQFF.

The table lists this clonotype with a few counts. The genes are TRBV9 and TRBJ2-3, with unresolved D. Trimming pared 0 bases from V and 3 bases from J, leaving 14 bases between. The CDR3 sequence is 16 residues long. CDR1 SGDLS and CDR2 YYNGEE come from the germline V gene. The CDR3 is CASSVGVYTVTDTQYF. The CDR3 DNA sequence: TGTGCCAGCAGCGTAGGGGTGTATACGGTTACAGATACGCAGTATTTT.

This clonotype was seen repeatedly, ten times or more. The CDR3 DNA is TGCAGCGTTAAAGCTTTCTACGAGCAGTACTTC. Protein product: CSVKAFYEQYF. The genes are TRBV29-1 and TRBJ2-7; no clear D gene. Germline lookup yields CDR1 SQVTM and CDR2 ANQGSEA. The CDR3 covers 11 residues. Trimming took 5 bases from V and 3 from J, leaving 8 bases between them.

This clonotype was detected ten times or more. The chain recombines TRBV27 with TRBJ2-1, with D possibly being TRBD2 (6 bases). The CDR3 runs 14 residues. V shed 2 bases and J shed 7 bases, with 12 bases lying between them. Germline V gene data show CDR1 as MNHEY and CDR2 as SMNVEV (reference sequence). CDR3 coding DNA: TGTGCCAGCAGTTTAGCGGGACGGGATAATGAGCAGTTCTTC. This translates into CASSLAGRDNEQFF.

The chain recombines TRBV20-1 with TRBJ2-7; 8 nucleotides match TRBD1. V lost 1 base, J lost 4 bases, and 12 bases stayed unmatched. CDR3 size: 16 residues. Germline CDR1 and CDR2: DFQATT and SNEGSKA (reference sequence). The CDR3 loop is CSARVHKGQGSYEQYF. For the CDR3, the DNA is TGCAGTGCTAGAGTTCACAAAGGACAGGGATCGTACGAGCAGTACTTC.

V gene TRBV5-1 combines with J gene TRBJ1-1; no firm D call. Trimming took 5 bases from V and 6 from J, leaving 14 bases between them. This CDR3 spans 13 amino acids. Germline V CDR1 and CDR2: SGHRS, YFSETQ. The CDR3 sequence is CASRFSGVAEAFF. CDR3 coding DNA: TGCGCCAGCAGGTTCAGTGGGGTCGCTGAAGCTTTCTTT.

The chain employs TRBV5-1 and TRBJ2-1; TRBD2 matches at 13 bases. The CDR3 has 21 amino acids. Germline values: CDR1 SGHRS, CDR2 YFSETQ. The trim removed 3 bases at V and 0 bases at J, leaving 15 bases unmatched. CDR3 protein: CASSYTNSTSGGTSSYNEQFF. DNA for the CDR3: TGCGCCAGCAGCTACACGAACTCGACTAGCGGGGGGACGAGCTCCTACAATGAGCAGTTCTTC.

The chain employs TRBV12-3 or TRBV12-4 and TRBJ2-1; TRBD2 aligns across 12 bases. Losses at the gene ends were 2 bases for V and 9 bases for J; bases not matched to a gene: 8. This CDR3 has 16 amino acids. This CDR3 is CASSLLWTSGTGEQFF. The CDR3 DNA follows: TGTGCCAGCAGTTTATTGTGGACTAGCGGGACTGGTGAGCAGTTCTTC.

As regards this clonotype: Compared with germline, one end of the junction differs, possibly owing to a read error. The J gene is TRBJ2-3, the V gene TRBV7-2; TRBD2 matches at 7 bases. CDR3 length equals 15 residues. The germline V gene encodes CDR1 SGHTA and CDR2 FQGNSA. The CDR3 region is CASSLVGLNTGTQYF. Written as DNA, the CDR3 is TGTGCCAGCAGCTTAGTGGGACTAAACACAGGTACGCAGTATTTT.

This clonotype was seen only a few times. This sequence joins TRBV7-2 and TRBJ2-7; weak D call: TRBD2 (6 bases). Germline CDR1 SGHTA, CDR2 FQGNSA. V lost 4 bases to trimming and J lost 3 bases, with 10 bases between them. This CDR3 is 13 amino acids long. CDR3 loop: CASSSGLIYEQYF. The CDR3 DNA reads as TGTGCCAGCAGCTCGGGACTTATCTACGAGCAGTACTTC.

This clonotype was seen repeatedly, ten times or more. At one end, the junction sequence differs from germline, possibly due to a read error. The chain combines TRBV4-1 with TRBJ2-3, with D unclear. This CDR3 is 12 amino acids long. Germline assignment: CDR1 MGHRA and CDR2 YSYEKL. The DNA of the CDR3 is TGTGCCAGCAGCCAAGCCTCGGATACGCAGTATTTT. As protein: CASSQASDTQYF.

This clonotype has only a few counts. The genes are TRBV12-3 or TRBV12-4 and TRBJ1-2; D is undetermined. Trimming took off 6 bases at V and 8 bases at J, with 16 bases between the two ends. The CDR3 totals 13 residues. DNA of the CDR3: TGTGCCAGCAGCGGAACAAAGGGAAGCGGCTACACCTTC. Encoded protein: CASSGTKGSGYTF.

Here the CDR3 reads CASGDPYEQYF. CDR3 nucleotides: TGTGCCAGCGGGGACCCTTACGAGCAGTACTTC. The chain uses TRBV19 and TRBJ2-7, with D possibly being TRBD1 or TRBD2 (5 bases each). V shed 9 bases and J shed 4 bases, with 10 bases lying between them. CDR1 and CDR2 from the germline V gene are LNHDA and SQIVND (reference sequence). This CDR3 is 11 amino acids long.

In its sample, this clonotype was seen a few times. The CDR3 loop reads CASSELNDRGSDTQYF. In DNA, the CDR3 is TGTGCCAGCAGTGAGCTAAACGACAGGGGTTCGGATACGCAGTATTTT. The rearrangement joins TRBV28 to TRBJ2-3; 8 nucleotides align to TRBD1. The germline V gene has CDR1 MDHEN and CDR2 SYDVKM. The V and J ends lost 5 bases and 6 bases, in that order; junction bases with no gene match: 13. CDR3 size: 16 residues. Full variable domain (outside the CDR3, taken from reference TRBV28 and TRBJ2-3): DVKVTQSSRYLVKRTGEKVFLECVQDMDHENMFWYRQDPGLGLRLIYFSYDVKMKEKGDIPEGYSVSREKKERFSLILESASTNQTSMYLCASSELNDRGSDTQYFGPGTRLTVL.

This clonotype was seen repeatedly, ten times or more. This chain links TRBV5-6 with TRBJ2-3; D unresolved. The V gene lost 0 bases and the J gene lost 4 bases, with 6 bases spanning the gap. The CDR3 is 13 amino acids. Germline CDR1 and CDR2: SGHDT and YYEEEE. The CDR3 here is CASSLASSDTQYF. For the CDR3, the DNA is TGTGCCAGCAGCTTGGCTTCCTCAGATACGCAGTATTTT. The entire variable domain, with the rest obtained from reference TRBV5-6 and TRBJ2-3, is as follows: DAGVTQSPTHLIKTRGQQVTLRCSPKSGHDTVSWYQQALGQGPQFIFQYYEEEERQRGNFPDRFSGHQFPNYSSELNVNALLLGDSALYLCASSLASSDTQYFGPGTRLTVL.

Notes on this clonotype: A much larger clone differs by one base, so this may be a read error. This chain joins TRBV29-1 and TRBJ2-5, with a weak D call TRBD1 (6 bases). Trimming removed 7 bases at V and 6 bases at J, with 9 bases between. Germline V CDR1 and CDR2: SQVTM, ANQGSEA. The CDR3 extends over 10 amino acids. The CDR3 DNA reads as TGCAGCGCCAGGGGAAAGACCCAGTACTTC. This translates into CSARGKTQYF.

On this clonotype itself: Mismatch with germline at one junction end may stem from a read error. V gene TRBV4-1 combines with J gene TRBJ2-5; D gene ambiguous. Germline values: CDR1 MGHRA, CDR2 YSYEKL. This CDR3 contains 13 residues. The CDR3 bases are TGCGCCAGCAGCCTGGGTCCCCAAGAGGCCCAGTACTTC. It specifies CASSLGPQEAQYF.

Remarks on this clonotype: The junction departs from germline at one end; a sequencing error may be responsible. The rearrangement uses TRBV7-2 and TRBJ2-1; a possible D gene is TRBD2 (5 bases). CDR1 is SGHTA and CDR2 is FQGNSA in the germline V gene. This CDR3 spans 15 amino acids. CDR3 sequence: CASGLETSPYNEQFF. For the CDR3, the DNA is TGTGCCAGCGGCTTAGAAACTAGTCCCTACAATGAGCAGTTCTTC.

The V call is TRBV29-1, the J call TRBJ1-2; the D is unclear. The germline CDR1 and CDR2 sequences are SQVTM and ANQGSEA. This CDR3 region has 14 residues. Trimming stripped 5 bases from V and 5 bases from J, with 18 bases between. The CDR3 sequence: CSVSQRTPPYGYTF. CDR3 bases: TGCAGCGTTTCCCAACGGACTCCCCCTTATGGCTACACCTTC.

The chain employs TRBV12-3 or TRBV12-4 and TRBJ1-1; D might be TRBD1 (6 bases). This CDR3 is built from 14 residues. V was shortened by 3 bases and J by 6 bases, with 14 bases between the two germline ends. The CDR3 is CASSFGREGAEAFF. In DNA, the CDR3 is TGTGCCAGCAGTTTTGGGAGGGAGGGGGCTGAAGCTTTCTTT.

A word on this clonotype: Relative to the germline gene, one junction end is altered; a read error may explain this. V gene TRBV11-2 combines with J gene TRBJ1-2, with D hard to call. The length of the CDR3 is 13 residues. Germline CDR1 is SGHAT and CDR2 is FQNNGV. CDR3 protein: CASNLGINYGYTF. In nucleotides, the CDR3 is TGTGCCAGCAACTTAGGAATCAACTATGGCTACACCTTC.